Below, 25 T cell receptor beta chains from the same sample are listed, as sequenced in a study of T cells after yellow fever vaccination. TCRdb processed the 5' RACE reads anew with MiXCR; each CDR3 protein has one entry. There are around 250,000 distinct CDR3 sequences in the sample; 6.9% occur only once, and roughly 0.9% lies in the top ten. The sequencing used CD4+ T cells sorted from PBMCs, collected 15 days after the yellow fever booster vaccination. The source is a man aged 25 to 40 who received the YFV17D yellow fever vaccine.

This clonotype was found a few times. This chain connects TRBV12-3 or TRBV12-4 to TRBJ2-7; 9 bases map to TRBD1. This CDR3 is built from 14 residues. Trimming cost V 4 bases and J 1 base; bases outside gene matches: 2. Here the CDR3 DNA reads TGTGCCAGCAGTTCTGACAGGGGGTCCTACGAGCAGTACTTC. Amino acids: CASSSDRGSYEQYF.

J is TRBJ2-1 and V is TRBV5-1, with TRBD1 matching over 8 bases. Germline V gene data show CDR1 as SGHRS and CDR2 as YFSETQ. The CDR3 consists of 16 residues. The V and J ends lost 4 bases and 6 bases, in that order; junction bases with no gene match: 12. The CDR3 loop is CASSALTRDRFNEQFF. CDR3 coding DNA: TGCGCCAGCAGCGCCCTCACTCGGGACAGGTTCAATGAGCAGTTCTTC.

This chain uses TRBV5-1 with TRBJ2-3, with TRBD2 matching over 9 bases. The length of the CDR3 is 15 residues. Trimming took 0 bases from V and 4 from J; bases not matched to a gene: 3. Germline V CDR1 and CDR2: SGHRS, YFSETQ. CDR3 loop: CASSLGAGGADTQYF. Here the CDR3 DNA reads TGCGCCAGCAGCTTGGGAGCGGGAGGAGCAGATACGCAGTATTTT.

There are a few counts of this clonotype. This chain joins TRBV5-1 and TRBJ2-7; 12 nucleotides agree with TRBD2. Germline V gives CDR1 SGHRS, CDR2 YFSETQ. This CDR3 contains 15 residues. V shed 5 bases, J shed 7 bases, and the junction held 10 bases outside the gene matches. CDR3 sequence reads: CASRSLAGGPEEQYF. The CDR3 nucleotides are TGCGCCAGCAGGTCCCTAGCGGGAGGGCCAGAAGAGCAGTACTTC. The entire variable domain, with the rest obtained from reference TRBV5-1 and TRBJ2-7, is as follows: KAGVTQTPRYLIKTRGQQVTLSCSPISGHRSVSWYQQTPGQGLQFLFEYFSETQRNKGNFPGRFSGRQFSNSRSEMNVSTLELGDSALYLCASRSLAGGPEEQYFGPGTRLTVT.

The V call is TRBV3-1, the J call TRBJ2-5; D gene ambiguous. V lost 3 bases and J 5 bases, leaving 7 bases between the germline ends. Germline V gene lookup returns CDR1 LGHDT and CDR2 YNNKEL (reference sequence). This CDR3 has 12 residues. Here the CDR3 DNA reads TGTGCCAGCAGCCAGACAATGGAGACCCAGTACTTC. This sequence encodes CASSQTMETQYF.

Ten or more counts support this clonotype. The chain is built from TRBV5-1 and TRBJ2-1, with TRBD1 as a possible D gene (5 bases). The CDR3 totals 15 residues. The germline V gene encodes CDR1 SGHRS and CDR2 YFSETQ. Trimming left V 4 bases short and J 7 bases short, with 18 bases between. CDR3 sequence: CASSADVGVLNEQFF. In DNA, the CDR3 is TGCGCCAGCAGCGCCGACGTAGGGGTATTAAATGAGCAGTTCTTC. Together with reference TRBV5-1 and TRBJ2-1, the CDR3 gives the full variable domain: KAGVTQTPRYLIKTRGQQVTLSCSPISGHRSVSWYQQTPGQGLQFLFEYFSETQRNKGNFPGRFSGRQFSNSRSEMNVSTLELGDSALYLCASSADVGVLNEQFFGPGTRLTVL.

The chain couples TRBV4-2 to TRBJ1-1; possible D gene TRBD1, 5 bases. Trimming removed 2 bases at V and 1 base at J, with 20 bases between. The CDR3 has 18 amino acids. Germline CDR1 is LGHNA and CDR2 is YNFKEQ. Written as DNA, the CDR3 is TGTGCCAGCAGCCAACAACTAACTACCGGGACGGCGAACACTGAAGCTTTCTTT. As protein: CASSQQLTTGTANTEAFF.

This clonotype was counted ten times or more. The CDR3 reads CASSPDYNEQFF. The CDR3, as DNA: TGTGCCAGCTCGCCAGACTACAATGAGCAGTTCTTC. This sequence joins TRBV18 and TRBJ2-1; D ambiguous. The CDR3 totals 12 residues. Germline V gives CDR1 KGHSH, CDR2 LQKENI. The V and J ends lost 6 bases and 3 bases respectively, with 6 bases between them.

This clonotype has just a few counts. V is TRBV11-2 and J is TRBJ2-6; D is perhaps TRBD2 (7 bases). Trimming pared 7 bases from V and 0 bases from J, leaving 22 bases between. CDR3 length: 19 residues. Germline V gene data show CDR1 as SGHAT and CDR2 as FQNNGV. CDR3 in DNA: TGTGCCAGCAACAAAGGGGGGGTGGCAGGGTCCTCTGGGGCCAACGTCCTGACTTTC. Translation gives CASNKGGVAGSSGANVLTF.

This clonotype was observed many times. The chain uses TRBV14 and TRBJ2-7; 10 nucleotides align to TRBD2. The CDR3 sequence is 15 residues long. CDR1 SGHDN and CDR2 FVKESK come from the germline V gene. V gave up 3 bases and J gave up 3 bases; unmatched junction bases: 5. CDR3 coding DNA: TGTGCCAGCAGCCAGGGTATAGCGGGAGGCTACGAGCAGTACTTC. Translating it yields CASSQGIAGGYEQYF.

This clonotype has just a few counts. The rearrangement joins TRBV24-1 to TRBJ2-1; 7 bases map to TRBD2. Germline V CDR1 and CDR2: KGHDR, SFDVKD. The CDR3 covers 15 residues. J gave up 7 bases and V 3 bases, and 8 bases lay outside the gene matches. The CDR3 reads CATSDARDGGNEQFF. The DNA of the CDR3 is TGTGCCACCAGTGATGCTAGGGACGGGGGGAATGAGCAGTTCTTC.

This clonotype appeared a few times. The chain carries TRBV10-3 and TRBJ2-3; 8 nucleotides align to TRBD2. Germline CDR1 reads ENHRY; CDR2 reads SYGVKD. V shed 2 bases and J 3 bases; nucleotides not matched to a gene: 13. The CDR3 totals 18 residues. DNA of the CDR3: TGTGCCATCAGTGAGAGGGGTCAGGCGAGCGGGAGTACAGATACGCAGTATTTT. Translated: CAISERGQASGSTDTQYF.

The table lists this clonotype with a few counts. The chain employs TRBV15 and TRBJ2-7; the D call may be TRBD1 or TRBD2 (6 bases each). The germline V gene has CDR1 LNHNV and CDR2 YYDKDF (reference sequence). With 6 bases removed from V and 7 bases from J, the gap between germline ends came to 25 bases. This CDR3 is built from 16 residues. The CDR3 reads CATRGGGQSVRREQYF. In nucleotides, the CDR3 is TGTGCCACCAGAGGGGGAGGACAGTCCGTCAGGCGAGAGCAGTACTTC.

The chain has TRBV14 and TRBJ1-1; no firm D call. Trimming took off 5 bases at V and 8 bases at J, with 15 bases between the two ends. The CDR3 runs to 13 residues. Germline assignment: CDR1 SGHDN and CDR2 FVKESK. The CDR3 loop is CASSLSMASEAFF. The CDR3 nucleotides read TGTGCCAGCAGCTTATCAATGGCGTCCGAAGCTTTCTTT.

The chain has TRBV6-5 and TRBJ1-4; D ambiguous. V was clipped by 4 bases and J by 7 bases, with 10 bases between them. There are 13 residues in the CDR3. Germline V gives CDR1 MNHEY, CDR2 SVGAGI. The CDR3 sequence: CASSWGFGEKLFF. DNA for the CDR3: TGTGCCAGCAGTTGGGGTTTCGGTGAAAAACTGTTTTTT.

This sequence joins TRBV11-2 and TRBJ2-5; D possibly uses TRBD1 or TRBD2 (5 bases each). The ends were cut back, 5 bases at V and 3 bases at J, with 16 bases in the middle. CDR3 length equals 15 residues. Looked up from germline, CDR1 is SGHAT and CDR2 is FQNNGV. The CDR3 DNA is TGTGCCAGCAGCCGGGGCGGAGGTAGTAAAGAGACCCAGTACTTC. Translation: CASSRGGGSKETQYF.

The chain has TRBV20-1 and TRBJ2-7; a weak D match, TRBD2 (6 bases). The V end was cut by 6 bases, the J end by 0 bases, with 18 bases between. CDR3 length: 15 residues. Germline lookup yields CDR1 DFQATT and CDR2 SNEGSKA (reference sequence). CDR3 bases: TGCAGTGCCTGCGGCCAGGCCGGGGGCTCCTACGAGCAGTACTTC. It specifies CSACGQAGGSYEQYF.

This clonotype was found a few times. The genes are TRBV4-2 and TRBJ2-1; 7 nucleotides align to TRBD2. After removal of 5 bases from V and 2 bases from J, the junction contained 6 bases not matched to a gene. Germline V CDR1 and CDR2: LGHNA, YNFKEQ. This CDR3 has 15 residues. The CDR3: CASSDPAGTYNEQFF. CDR3 DNA: TGTGCCAGCAGCGACCCAGCGGGAACCTACAATGAGCAGTTCTTC.

This clonotype was seen only a few times. The chain's CDR3 is CASTRLAGGYEQYF. CDR3 coding DNA: TGTGCCAGCACCCGACTAGCGGGAGGATACGAGCAGTACTTC. The chain combines TRBV6-1 with TRBJ2-7; 13 nucleotides align to TRBD2. The V gene end was trimmed by 7 bases and the J gene end by 4 bases; junction bases not matched to a gene: 4. The CDR3 covers 14 residues. CDR1 MNHNS and CDR2 SASEGT come from the germline V gene.

This clonotype showed up many times. The chain uses TRBV12-3 or TRBV12-4 and TRBJ2-7; 8 bases are shared with TRBD2. The J segment lost 4 bases and the V segment lost 6 bases, leaving 11 bases of the junction unmatched. The CDR3 is 15 residues long. CDR3 protein: CASSRSGSHGYEQYF. CDR3 DNA: TGTGCCAGCAGCCGGAGCGGGAGCCACGGATACGAGCAGTACTTC.

This clonotype was seen at least ten times. The rearrangement links TRBV7-2 to TRBJ1-2; D gene ambiguous. The CDR3 covers 15 residues. Germline CDR1 is SGHTA and CDR2 is FQGNSA. Trimming took 1 base from V and 0 from J, leaving 9 bases between them. The CDR3 loop is CASSLGVGSNYGYTF. The CDR3 region has the DNA TGTGCCAGCAGCTTAGGGGTGGGGTCTAACTATGGCTACACCTTC.

The V call is TRBV25-1, the J call TRBJ2-1, with D perhaps matching TRBD1 (8 bases). The germline gives CDR1 MGHDK, CDR2 SYGVNS. V was pared by 1 base and J by 1 base, with 20 bases between. The CDR3 loop spans 19 amino acids. DNA for the CDR3: TGTGCCAGCAGTGAATTTTCCGGGGGGACAGGACGGTCCTACAATGAGCAGTTCTTC. This encodes CASSEFSGGTGRSYNEQFF.

The table lists this clonotype with a few counts. The chain recombines TRBV4-2 with TRBJ2-1; D is unresolved. V lost 1 base, J lost 8 bases, and 6 bases lay in between. The germline gives CDR1 LGHNA, CDR2 YNFKEQ. The CDR3 contains 12 residues. The CDR3 DNA sequence: TGTGCCAGCAGCCAAGGACGGGATGAGCAGTTCTTC. Translation: CASSQGRDEQFF.

There are many counts of this clonotype. The chain couples TRBV2 to TRBJ2-7; D is uncertain. Germline CDR1 SNHLY, CDR2 FYNNEI. There are 14 residues in the CDR3. Deletions cut 2 bases from V and 1 base from J, with 9 bases between. The chain's CDR3 is CASSENTQSYEQYF. CDR3 nucleotides: TGTGCCAGCAGTGAAAACACTCAATCCTACGAGCAGTACTTC. The whole variable domain, remainder taken from reference TRBV2 and TRBJ2-7, is EPEVTQTPSHQVTQMGQEVILRCVPISNHLYFYWYRQILGQKVEFLVSFYNNEISEKSEIFDDQFSVERPDGSNFTLKIRSTKLEDSAMYFCASSENTQSYEQYFGPGTRLTVT.

This clonotype occurred many times. CDR3 loop: CASSFVAGAGTGELFF. The CDR3 DNA reads TGTGCCAGCAGTTTTGTAGCGGGAGCGGGAACCGGGGAGCTGTTTTTT. The gene calls are TRBV12-3 or TRBV12-4 and TRBJ2-2; TRBD2 matches at 9 bases. This CDR3 has 16 residues. The J segment lost 5 bases and the V segment lost 3 bases, leaving 7 bases of the junction unmatched.